The clone carrying this TCR beta chain was detected only a few times. Its antigen is not known. This sample is drawn from a study of beta chain features in type 1 diabetes. Study-wide results and caveats: Patients with Type 1 diabetes showed moderately but significantly shorter TCRB CDR3s in all four CD4+ subsets. Individuals with type 1 diabetes displayed fewer insertions and more deletions at VDJ junctions.

V lost 6 bases to trimming and J lost 6 bases, with 18 bases between them. The CDR3 totals 14 residues. Looked up from germline, CDR1 is MDHEN and CDR2 is SYDVKM. Each of the CD4+ naive, central memory, regulatory and stem cell-like memory populations was sorted via CD45RO/CCR7/CD25/CD127/CD95/CD27. Of the isolated RNA, all was reverse transcribed, and so the sequenced material was expressed TCRB transcripts. Here immunoSEQ multiplex PCR was the method, and the copy in TCRdb shows in-frame clones only, minus some. This sample yields 400,000 to 550,000 clones, of which around 10% are seen a single time; 0.04% to 0.05% belongs to the top ten.

Sequencing was done on a sample of naive CD4+ T cells from blood. This sequence joins TRBV28 and TRBJ2-7, with D possibly called TRBD1 or TRBD2 (5 bases each). This TCR came from a woman between 18 and 30 years old in good health. Here the CDR3 DNA reads TGTGCCAGCAGGACTCCGGGGCCACCCGGCGAGCAGTACTTC. It codes for CASRTPGPPGEQYF.